This T cell receptor beta chain was profiled in a study of siplizumab effects on memory and regulatory T cells. Study-wide results and limits: Proliferating Tregs in siplizumab cultures were never verified as suppressive.

Assays were performed on approximately 100,000 TCR templates per sample. The data were produced by immunoSEQ multiplex PCR, yet TCRdb's version contains in-frame clones alone and is incomplete. The sample holds some 97,000 clones, approximately 92% seen once. A word on this clone: Its antigen is not known.

V gave up 0 bases and J gave up 11 bases, with 14 bases separating them. CDR3 length: 14 residues. The germline gives CDR1 KGHSH, CDR2 LQKENI. The sequenced material came from CD4+ T cells sorted from blood. The chain is built from TRBV18 and TRBJ2-1, with D possibly being TRBD2 (5 bases). This TCR derives from a human donor in good health. CDR3 region: CASSPPVSGIKQFF. The CDR3 DNA is TGTGCCAGCTCACCACCAGTTTCCGGGATCAAGCAGTTCTTC.